This record looks at one TCR beta chain sequence and its context. Its antigen is as yet unknown. The sample is drawn from a study of shared clonotypes between healthy human individuals. Study-wide background: The people who gave samples were a couple of women and three men aged 18 to 49. Findings and limits, study-wide: Sequencing depth was expected to influence donor clonotype sharing. The study's rarefaction showed incomplete sorted-subset sequencing despite large depth.

At deep level, the assay was performed. The method was immunoSEQ multiplex PCR; TCRdb's version includes in-frame clones alone and lacks a portion of them. The sample includes millions of clones, 90% to 95% of them seen just once. The CDR3 is 15 residues long. Trimming took off 5 bases at V and 1 base at J, with 14 bases between the two ends. The germline CDR1 and CDR2 sequences are SGHTA and FQGNSA. Sequences were obtained from naive CD4+ T cells sorted from blood. The sample's subset: CD45RA+ positively selected. V usage is TRBV7-2 and J usage is TRBJ1-1, with TRBD1 as a possible D gene (5 bases). The TCR was taken from a man aged 18 to 29 in good health. Here the CDR3 reads CASSVYRIGNTEAFF. For the CDR3, the DNA is TGTGCCAGCAGCGTCTACAGGATCGGGAACACTGAAGCTTTCTTT.